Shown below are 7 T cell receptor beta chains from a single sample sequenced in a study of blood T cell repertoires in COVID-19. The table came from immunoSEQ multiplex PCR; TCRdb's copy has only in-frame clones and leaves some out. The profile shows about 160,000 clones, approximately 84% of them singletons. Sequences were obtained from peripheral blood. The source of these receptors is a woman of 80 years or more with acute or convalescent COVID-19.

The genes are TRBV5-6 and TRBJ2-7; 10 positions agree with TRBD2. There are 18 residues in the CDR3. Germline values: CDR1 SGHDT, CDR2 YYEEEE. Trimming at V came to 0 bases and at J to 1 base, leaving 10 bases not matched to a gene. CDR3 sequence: CASSLGYPSGSDSYEQYF. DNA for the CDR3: TGTGCCAGCAGCTTGGGGTACCCTAGCGGGAGCGATTCCTACGAGCAGTACTTC.

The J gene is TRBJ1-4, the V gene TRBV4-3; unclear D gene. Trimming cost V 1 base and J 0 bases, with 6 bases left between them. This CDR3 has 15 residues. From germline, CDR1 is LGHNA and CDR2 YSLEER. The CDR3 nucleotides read TGCGCCAGCAGCCAAGGGGCAGCAACTAATGAAAAACTGTTTTTT. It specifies CASSQGAATNEKLFF.

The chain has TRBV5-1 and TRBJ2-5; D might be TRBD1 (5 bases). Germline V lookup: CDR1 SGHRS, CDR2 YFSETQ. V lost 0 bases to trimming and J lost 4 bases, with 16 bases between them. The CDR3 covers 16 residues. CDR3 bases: TGCGCCAGCAGCTTGGGTCAGGGCGGTAAGGCAGAGACCCAGTACTTC. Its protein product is CASSLGQGGKAETQYF.

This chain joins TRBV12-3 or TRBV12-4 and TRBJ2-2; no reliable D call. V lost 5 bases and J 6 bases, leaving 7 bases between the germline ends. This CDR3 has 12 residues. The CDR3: CASSLPAGELFF. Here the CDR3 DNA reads TGTGCCAGCAGTCTCCCAGCCGGGGAGCTGTTTTTT.

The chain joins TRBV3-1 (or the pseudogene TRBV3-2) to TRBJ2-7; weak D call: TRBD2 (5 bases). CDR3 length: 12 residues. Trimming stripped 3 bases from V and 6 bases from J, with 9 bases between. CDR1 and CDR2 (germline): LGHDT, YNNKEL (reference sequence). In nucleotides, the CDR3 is TGTGCCAGCAGCCACGGAGAGGGCGAGCAGTACTTC. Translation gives CASSHGEGEQYF.

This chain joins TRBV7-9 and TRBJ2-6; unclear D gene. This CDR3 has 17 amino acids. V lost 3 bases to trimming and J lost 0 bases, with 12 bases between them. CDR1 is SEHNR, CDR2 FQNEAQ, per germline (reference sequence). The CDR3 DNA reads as TGTGCCAGCAGCTTGGGCAGGATGGGCTCTGGGGCCAACGTCCTGACTTTC. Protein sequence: CASSLGRMGSGANVLTF.

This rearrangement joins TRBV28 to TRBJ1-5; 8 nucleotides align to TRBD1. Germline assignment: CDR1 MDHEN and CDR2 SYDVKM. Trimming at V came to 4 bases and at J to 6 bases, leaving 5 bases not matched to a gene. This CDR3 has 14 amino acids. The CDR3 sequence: CASSSRDRRQPQHF. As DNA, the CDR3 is TGTGCCAGCAGTTCACGGGACAGGCGTCAGCCCCAGCATTTT.